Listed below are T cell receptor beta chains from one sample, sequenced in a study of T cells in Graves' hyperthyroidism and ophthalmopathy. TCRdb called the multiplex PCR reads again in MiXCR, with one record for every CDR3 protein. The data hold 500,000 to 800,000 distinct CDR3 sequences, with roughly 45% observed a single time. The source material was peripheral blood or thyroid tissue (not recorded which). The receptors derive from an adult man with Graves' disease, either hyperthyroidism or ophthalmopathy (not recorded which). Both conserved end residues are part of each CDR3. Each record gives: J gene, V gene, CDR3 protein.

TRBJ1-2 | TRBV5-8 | CASSHRGEGYTF
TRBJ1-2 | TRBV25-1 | CASSELRDRVYGYTF
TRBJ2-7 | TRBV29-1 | CSAADYEQYF
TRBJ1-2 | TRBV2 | CAVNQGRDYGYTF
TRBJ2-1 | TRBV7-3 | CASGPAGPNNEQFF
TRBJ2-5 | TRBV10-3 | CATAAQGKPQYF
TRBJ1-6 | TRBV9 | CASSAGTGFSPLHF
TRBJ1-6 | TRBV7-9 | CASSLVLGNSYNSPLHF
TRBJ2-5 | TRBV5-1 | CASSSGPSLATQETQYF
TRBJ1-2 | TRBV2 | CASSLDRVPTF
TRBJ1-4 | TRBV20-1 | CSAGKGLGNEKLFF
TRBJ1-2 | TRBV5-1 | CASSLMGQRYGGYTF
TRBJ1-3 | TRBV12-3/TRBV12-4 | CASRVQGIIGNTIYF
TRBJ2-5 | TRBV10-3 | CAISESPGRGQETQYF
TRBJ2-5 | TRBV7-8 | CASVSSGRAPGETQYF
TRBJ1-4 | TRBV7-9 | CASSSGRWNEKLFF
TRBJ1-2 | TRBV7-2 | CASSLGWGYTF
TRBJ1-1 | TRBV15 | CATSLVGTEAFF
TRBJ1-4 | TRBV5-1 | CASSLEGSRPEEKLFF
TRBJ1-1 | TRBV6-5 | CASSYSGGKTEAFF
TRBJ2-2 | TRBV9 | CASDLADTGELFF
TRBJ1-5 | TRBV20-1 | CSASRKGEGNQPQHF
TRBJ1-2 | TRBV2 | CASSDLLVGTGKAYKSYTF
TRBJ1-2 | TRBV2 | CASSFIAGSYYGYTF
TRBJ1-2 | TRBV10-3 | CAIGRANYGYTF
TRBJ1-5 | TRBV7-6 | CASGISPLGNQPQHF
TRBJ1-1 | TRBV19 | CASSMIYTEAFF
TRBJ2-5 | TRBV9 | CASSAGPGRETQYF
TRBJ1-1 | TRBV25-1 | CASSEWGRDEAFF
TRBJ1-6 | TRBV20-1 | CSAPPDGTNSPLHF
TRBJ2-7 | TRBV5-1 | CASSLVASGSNEQYF
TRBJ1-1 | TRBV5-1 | CASGTGGVNTEAFF
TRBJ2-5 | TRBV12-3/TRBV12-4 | CASSLLRQGAGETQYF
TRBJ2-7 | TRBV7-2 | CASNPTRTASYEQYF
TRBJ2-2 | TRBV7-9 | CASSPRTSGNTGELFF
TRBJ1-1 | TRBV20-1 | CSARDSFSGNTEAFF
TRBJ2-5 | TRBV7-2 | CASSSGSGGRKTQYF
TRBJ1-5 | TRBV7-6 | CASSQSHGDQPQHF
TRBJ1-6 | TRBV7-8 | CASSPRDRVNSPLHF
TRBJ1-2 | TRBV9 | CASSGSGGPYGYTF
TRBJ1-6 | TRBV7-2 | CASSLRGGTVNSPLHF
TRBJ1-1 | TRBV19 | CASRQGKSTEAFF
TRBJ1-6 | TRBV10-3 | CASKSGQGAAGAPLHF
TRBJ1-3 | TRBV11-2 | CASSLKEGGITIYF
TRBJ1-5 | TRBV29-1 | CSTRASNQPQHF
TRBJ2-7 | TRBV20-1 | CSARPGTSFYEQYF
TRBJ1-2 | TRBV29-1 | CSVAQGDYGYTF
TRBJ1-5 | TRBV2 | CASSFGDSLPSQPQHF